This T cell receptor (beta chain) was retrieved from a study of technical replicates of blood from a handful of donors (dated by TCRdb to the late 2010s). Notes on this clone: The specificity of this receptor is unknown. Base qualities are not recorded, but no much larger clone differs from it by a single base.

Library preparation was by the immunoSEQ multiplex PCR assay. TCRdb took over this immuneACCESS table, retaining in-frame rearrangements with V and J assigned. Such tables are incomplete; in checked studies, under half of the missing clones stem from an unresolved V gene, and the remainder is unexplained. Recorded for this sample are roughly 82,000 clones; around 90% of them occurred a single time. The top ten clonotypes cover 0.27% of the sample. CDR1 is given as SGHRS and CDR2 as YFSETQ, both from the germline V gene. V drops 6 bases and J drops 4 bases, leaving 20 bases in between. Including cysteine and phenylalanine, the CDR3 has 15 amino acids. Only CDR3 DNA is held: 45 bases, read in frame from base 1.

This TCR came from a human donor in good health. The chain was built from TRBV5-1 and TRBJ2-7, with TRBD2 perhaps the D gene, on 6 matching bases. Sequences were obtained from T cells isolated from PBMCs. Read as DNA, the sequence is TGCGCCAGCACCCGGTCGGGTAGCGGAGATTACGAGCAGTACTTC. Translated, it gives CASTRSGSGDYEQYF.